These T cell receptor beta chains were read from a single sample in a study of CD8 T cells in ankylosing spondylitis. TCRdb ran MiXCR on the 5' RACE reads and lists one entry per CDR3 protein. The data contain about 540,000 distinct CDR3 sequences, roughly an eighth of them seen just once; the ten biggest clones take up 6.8%. The sequencing input was blood, either unsorted or a sorted T cell fraction (not recorded which). These receptors came from a male donor with ankylosing spondylitis. Each CDR3 is given with its conserved first and last residue. Each record gives: V gene, J gene, clone size, D gene, CDR3 length, CDR3 protein, CDR3 DNA. A D gene is named only where the DNA matches it firmly. Size tells how often a clone was seen (once, few, many) or the class of an expanded clone, and some rows leave it out.

>TRBV11-2|TRBJ2-1|.|.|13
CASSFPDWGEQFF
TGTGCCAGCAGCTTCCCCGACTGGGGTGAGCAGTTCTTC
>TRBV20-1|TRBJ2-7|few|.|17
CSARVQPGLPGVHEQYF
TGCAGTGCTAGAGTTCAGCCGGGACTCCCGGGTGTCCACGAGCAGTACTTC
>TRBV7-2|TRBJ2-1|.|.|15
CASSPQGSGHNEQFF
TGTGCCAGCAGCCCCCAAGGGTCTGGACACAATGAGCAGTTCTTC
>TRBV24-1|TRBJ2-3|few|.|17
CATSDESGRSSTDTQYF
TGTGCCACCAGTGATGAGTCAGGGCGATCTAGCACAGATACGCAGTATTTT
>TRBV7-2|TRBJ2-5|many|TRBD2|13
CASSRGTRETQYF
TGTGCCAGCAGCCGCGGGACTAGAGAGACCCAGTACTTC
>TRBV24-1|TRBJ2-1|few|TRBD1|17
CATSRTGGPPPYNEQFF
TGTGCCACCAGTCGGACAGGGGGCCCTCCCCCTTACAATGAGCAGTTCTTC
>TRBV5-1|TRBJ2-1|few|TRBD2|14
CASSLTSEGSEQFF
TGCGCCAGCAGCTTGACTAGCGAAGGTAGTGAGCAGTTCTTC
>TRBV5-6|TRBJ1-1|.|TRBD1|15
CASSLTPTGDTEAFF
TGTGCCAGCAGCTTGACCCCGACAGGGGACACTGAAGCTTTCTTT
>TRBV20-1|TRBJ2-1|.|TRBD2|15
CSARDGGGSRNEQFF
TGCAGTGCTAGAGATGGTGGCGGGAGTCGCAATGAGCAGTTCTTC
>TRBV24-1|TRBJ2-1|.|.|13
CATSVPYQREQFF
TGTGCCACCAGTGTCCCCTATCAACGAGAGCAGTTCTTC
>TRBV12-3/TRBV12-4|TRBJ2-3|few|TRBD2|15
CASSLLPSGPDTQYF
TGTGCCAGCAGTTTACTCCCTAGCGGCCCGGATACGCAGTATTTT
>TRBV10-2|TRBJ2-5|few|TRBD2|16
CASSESGLAEQETQYF
TGCGCCAGCAGTGAGTCGGGACTAGCGGAGCAAGAGACCCAGTACTTC
>TRBV20-1|TRBJ1-2|few|.|12
CSAQYTGQLDTF
TGCAGTGCCCAATACACGGGGCAGCTAGACACCTTC
>TRBV2|TRBJ1-1|.|TRBD1|16
CASSQRLTGGNTEAFF
TGTGCCAGCAGTCAGAGGCTGACAGGGGGAAACACTGAAGCTTTCTTT
>TRBV2|TRBJ1-2|.|.|14
CASSEFPGREGYTF
TGTGCCAGCAGTGAATTTCCAGGGCGAGAAGGCTACACCTTC
>TRBV11-1|TRBJ2-5|.|TRBD2|17
CASSLALTSQSQETQYF
TGTGCCAGCAGCTTAGCCTTGACTAGCCAATCCCAAGAGACCCAGTACTTC
>TRBV19|TRBJ2-3|few|.|14
CATDSGDDSDTQYF
TGTGCCACCGACTCGGGGGATGATTCAGATACGCAGTATTTT
>TRBV27|TRBJ2-3|.|TRBD2|16
CASRGLAGGTTDTQYF
TGTGCCAGCAGAGGACTAGCGGGAGGGACCACAGATACGCAGTATTTT
>TRBV7-9|TRBJ2-1|few|.|15
CASSAGQSPYNEQFF
TGTGCCAGCAGCGCGGGACAATCCCCCTACAATGAGCAGTTCTTC
>TRBV5-1|TRBJ2-7|many|TRBD2|14
CASSLEGLAGEQYF
TGCGCCAGCAGCTTGGAGGGACTAGCAGGCGAGCAGTACTTC
>TRBV29-1|TRBJ2-2|.|TRBD2|14
CSVSLAGMAGELFF
TGCAGCGTTAGTTTAGCGGGAATGGCCGGGGAGCTGTTTTTT
>TRBV11-3|TRBJ2-4|.|.|17
CASSLGMGPPAKNIQYF
TGTGCCAGCAGCTTAGGAATGGGACCACCAGCCAAAAACATTCAGTACTTC
>TRBV3-1|TRBJ2-7|few|TRBD1|13
CASGDRVSYEQYF
TGTGCCAGTGGGGACAGGGTCTCCTACGAGCAGTACTTC
>TRBV7-2|TRBJ1-6|few|.|15
CASSLLGRYNSPLHF
TGTGCCAGCAGCTTACTGGGGCGCTATAATTCACCCCTCCACTTT
>TRBV5-1|TRBJ2-2|few|.|16
CASSFHSPSNTGELFF
TGCGCCAGCAGCTTCCACTCTCCGTCGAACACCGGGGAGCTGTTTTTT
>TRBV4-1|TRBJ2-1|.|.|16
CASSRVTGFSYNEQFF
TGCGCCAGCAGCCGAGTAACAGGATTTTCCTACAATGAGCAGTTCTTC
>TRBV6-1|TRBJ1-6|.|TRBD1|12
CASSERWDRGIF
TGTGCCAGCAGTGAACGATGGGACAGGGGGATCTTT
>TRBV7-2|TRBJ2-3|.|TRBD2|15
CASSLDKREWDTQYF
TGTGCCAGCAGCTTAGATAAGCGGGAGTGGGATACGCAGTATTTT
>TRBV21-1|TRBJ2-1|few|.|14
CASSDRRSYNEQFF
TGTGCCAGCAGCGACCGCCGCTCCTACAATGAGCAGTTCTTC
>TRBV20-1|TRBJ2-2|many|.|16
CSARDNRAGNTGELFF
TGCAGTGCTAGAGATAACAGGGCAGGGAACACCGGGGAGCTGTTTTTT
>TRBV2|TRBJ1-1|.|TRBD1|15
CASSRDRGRLTEAFF
TGTGCCAGCAGCCGGGACAGGGGGCGACTCACTGAAGCTTTCTTT
>TRBV20-1|TRBJ1-1|few|.|14
CSAHSGHQNTEAFF
TGCAGTGCCCATTCGGGACACCAAAACACTGAAGCTTTCTTT
>TRBV9|TRBJ1-1|few|.|14
CASSVGGAGTEAFF
TGTGCCAGCAGCGTGGGGGGCGCGGGCACTGAAGCTTTCTTT
>TRBV25-1|TRBJ1-2|few|.|15
CASSEKRAGVGGYTF
TGTGCCAGCAGTGAAAAAAGGGCAGGGGTCGGTGGCTACACCTTC